This T cell receptor (beta chain) is from a study of Graves' ophthalmopathy and Graves' hyperthyroidism. Study as a whole: At initial diagnosis, peripheral blood was obtained, and this preceded any treatment.

At least ten counts were recorded for this clonotype. Its antigen is not known. TCR beta CDR3 regions were amplified from RNA transcripts. RT-PCR was first run with HTBI primers, then multiplex PCR in a second round. TCRdb passed the multiplex PCR reads through MiXCR, listing each CDR3 protein once. In the table there are roughly 230,000 distinct CDR3 sequences, roughly a fifth of which are singletons. General study results and limits: Stable hyperthyroidism and ophthalmopathy were told apart by a 13-signature model, which achieved about 90% sensitivity and around 80% specificity.

The CDR3 totals 16 residues. Trimming at V came to 4 bases and at J to 7 bases, leaving 8 bases not matched to a gene. Germline lookup yields CDR1 MNHNS and CDR2 SASEGT. If patients had other autoimmune diseases, uncontrolled infections, pregnancy or lactation, they were excluded. PBMCs were obtained from 9.5 to 10 ml of fresh peripheral blood. This sequence was found in a woman aged 45-59 years with Graves' ophthalmopathy. The rearrangement uses TRBV6-1 and TRBJ2-7; 15 nucleotides match TRBD2. What was sequenced was peripheral blood. The CDR3 DNA reads as TGTGCCAGCAGTGCCCCGGGACTAGCGGGAGGATTAGAGCAGTACTTC. Amino acids: CASSAPGLAGGLEQYF.